This TCR beta chain was sequenced during a study of OX40 agonist ivuxolimab in advanced cancers. At the level of the study: The patients' treatment was ivuxolimab, an agonistic anti-OX40 (CD134) antibody. Every 2 weeks, patients got intravenous ivuxolimab at one of six dose levels (0.01-10 mg/kg).

Sequenced by immunoSEQ multiplex PCR; TCRdb stores in-frame clones only, minus some. The sample includes roughly 39,000 clones, 70% to 90% of them seen just once. General study results and limits: At doses 0.1 to 3.0 mg/kg, CD4+ and CD8+ clones expanded. Expanded clones were, on average, more numerous in CD8+ T cells than in CD4+.

Concerning this clone: The antigen remains undetermined.

The germline CDR1 and CDR2 sequences are MNHEY and SVGAGI. The junction had 3 bases not matched to a gene; V was cut back by 2 bases and J by 5 bases. This CDR3 contains 15 residues. The starting material was CD4+ or CD8+ T cells sorted from blood, obtained in a trial of the OX40 agonist ivuxolimab. This clonotype was sampled from an adult with an advanced solid tumor such as melanoma, head and neck, liver or kidney cancer. The chain has TRBV6-5 and TRBJ2-1; the match to TRBD1 covers 10 bases. CDR3 protein: CASSYDRGRNNEQFF. CDR3 bases: TGTGCCAGCAGTTACGACAGGGGGCGCAACAATGAGCAGTTCTTC.